This T cell receptor beta chain was identified during a study of T cells after yellow fever vaccination. MiXCR, applied by TCRdb to the 5' RACE reads, yields one record per CDR3 protein. The sample carries more than 90,000 distinct CDR3 sequences, 7.2% recorded once. The length of the CDR3 is 12 residues. Germline values: CDR1 SGHTA, CDR2 FQGNSA. Between the trimmed V and J ends, which lost 5 bases and 2 bases, there was a span of 5 bases. This clonotype was found many times. The source was CD4+ T cells sorted from PBMCs, collected more than 35 days after the first yellow fever vaccination. This clonotype was obtained from a man between 18 and 29 years old who received the YFV17D yellow fever vaccine. The V call is TRBV7-2, the J call TRBJ2-3; D is unclear. CDR3 residues: CASSPYTDTQYF. DNA of the CDR3: TGTGCCAGCAGCCCTTACACAGATACGCAGTATTTT.